The sample holds many counts of the clone carrying this TCR beta chain. Its antigen is unidentified. This sample stems from a study of T cell repertoires in cytomegalovirus infection. Study-level information: Signatures in public TCR beta sequences pointed to both CMV infection and matching HLA type.

TCRdb re-called the reads with MiXCR, one entry per CDR3 protein. The sample contains around 550,000 distinct CDR3 sequences, about 26% of which appear only once. Unmatched junction bases numbered 6, after V lost 1 base and J lost 2 bases. The CDR3 loop spans 16 amino acids. CDR1 is SGHAT, CDR2 FQNNGV, per germline. Findings of the study overall: The response measured ex vivo was dominated by TCR beta clonotypes (HLA-C-restricted and CMV-specific).

The rearrangement links TRBV11-2 to TRBJ2-3; TRBD2 matches at 7 bases. The specimen was PBMCs. The TCR sequence derives from a human donor in good health (CMV status not recorded). Some clones in this sample may be carry-over from other donors' samples. CDR3 coding DNA: TGTGCCAGCAGCTTAGGAGTAGCGGGCTTCACAGATACGCAGTATTTT. Translated: CASSLGVAGFTDTQYF. The full variable domain, with the rest looked up from reference TRBV11-2 and TRBJ2-3, is EAGVAQSPRYKIIEKRQSVAFWCNPISGHATLYWYQQILGQGPKLLIQFQNNGVVDDSQLPKDRFSAERLKGVDSTLKIQPAKLEDSAVYLCASSLGVAGFTDTQYFGPGTRLTVL.